The T cell receptor (beta chain) described here comes from a study of shared clonotypes between healthy human individuals. Turning to the study itself: Two female and three male donors aged 18 to 49 were enrolled.

Each cell subset's genomic DNA was divided evenly among several immunoSEQ plates. It was approximately 0.2 ug DNA, approximately 28,000 T cell genomes, that sorted-subset replicate PCRs used. Per the original data handling: Sequence data from immunoSEQ were junction-only and lacked quality scores; consequently, filtering differed. Profiled with immunoSEQ multiplex PCR; TCRdb holds only in-frame clones, not every one. Clone size and the V and J calls come from that table; the DNA yielded D and trimming. This sample carries about 1 million clones, about 75% of them seen once, and the ten largest clones take about 1.5%. The receptor was derived from a man aged 18 to 35 in good health. The specimen was memory CD4+ T cells sorted from blood. Documented subset: CD45RA-negative fraction.

This CDR3 reads CASSLAGSLNSPLHF. The CDR3, as DNA: TGCGCCAGCAGCTTGGCGGGATCCCTTAATTCACCCCTCCACTTT. The chain has TRBV5-1 and TRBJ1-6; D is uncertain. The CDR3 extends over 15 amino acids. CDR1 and CDR2 (germline): SGHRS, YFSETQ. V lost 0 bases, J lost 6 bases, and 10 bases lay in between.